This TCR beta chain was documented in a study of blood T cell repertoires in COVID-19. Across the whole study: Both acute and convalescent COVID-19 samples were obtained from the United States, Italy and Spain. In each case, the material was cDNA or gDNA derived from T cells, B-cell-depleted T cells, or PBMCs.

CDR1 is SEHNR, CDR2 FQNEAQ, per germline (reference sequence). The CDR3 contains 14 residues. Deletions cut 2 bases from V and 3 bases from J, with 10 bases between. As handled by the study authors: By means of reference gene primer amplification, nucleated cell counts were estimated. Clones were sequenced by immunoSEQ multiplex PCR, and TCRdb holds only the in-frame ones, with some missing. V and J calls and clone size are those listed in that table; D and trimming were worked out from the DNA. Found here are 150,000 to 200,000 clones, around 87% of them singletons; the top ten hold 7%. The receptor was derived from a woman older than 75 in a cohort sampled during active or convalescent COVID-19. This rearrangement joins TRBV7-9 to TRBJ1-1, with D maybe TRBD1 (6 bases). Material: peripheral blood. CDR3 DNA sequence: TGTGCCAGCAGCTTAAGGGCAGGGGACACTGAAGCTTTCTTT. As protein: CASSLRAGDTEAFF.